This T cell receptor (beta chain) was captured in a study of OX40 agonist ivuxolimab in advanced cancers. Regarding the study in general: Ivuxolimab, which targeted the costimulatory receptor OX40 (CD134), was an agonistic, fully human IgG2 monoclonal antibody. Intravenous ivuxolimab was administered to patients every 2 weeks at six dose levels: 0.01, 0.1, 0.3, 1.5, 3 and 10 mg/kg. Among the approximately 54 dose-escalation patients, 19 had hepatocellular carcinoma, roughly 15 melanoma, 9 renal cell carcinoma and 9 head and neck cancer. A male proportion of approximately 83% and a mean age of approximately 60 years, ranging from about 23 to 90, were recorded for the dose-escalation cohort. Patients were allowed to have had prior anti-PD-1, anti-PD-L1 or anti-CTLA-4 therapy, and around 37% of the dose-escalation patients had previously received checkpoint inhibitors. Partial responses occurred in three dose-escalation patients, of whom one had hepatocellular carcinoma and two had cutaneous melanoma. The point of sequencing TCRbeta in the periphery was to test whether ivuxolimab changed TCR sequence diversity and drove clonal T-cell expansion. The paper reports the monotherapy dose-escalation portion (N of about 54 patients) of the phase I ivuxolimab trial. The paper as a whole reports these results and caveats: Antigen specificity was not determined for the clonally expanded peripheral T cells. In the 0.1-3.0 mg/kg groups, partial responders were among the patients with the lowest normalized peripheral clonal expansion, particularly in CD8+ T cells. On average, CD8+ T cells showed more expanded clones than CD4+ T cells after ivuxolimab. Low levels of normalized T-cell clonal expansion were also seen in some patients who did not respond. At doses of 0.1 to 3.0 mg/kg, clonal expansion of both CD4+ and CD8+ T cells in blood was seen between baseline and week 6.

Concerning this clone itself: The antigen it recognizes is unknown. The sample holds no much larger clone one base away, and base qualities are not on file.

To sequence the TCRbeta CDR3 region, genomic DNA was isolated from the sorted cells. TCRbeta CDR3 regions were sequenced using the immunoSEQ Assay. This is the immuneACCESS table as TCRdb keeps it, with only in-frame sequences that have V and J called. A part of the clones is gone; compared with another copy, unresolved V genes explain less than half, and the rest is unexplained. This sample lists some 70,000 clones; 80% were detected once. Under 9.5% of the sample rests with the top ten. V and J are trimmed by 1 base and 1 base, and the gene matches miss 4 bases of the junction. The CDR3 runs 16 amino acids, cysteine and phenylalanine included. Only the CDR3 portion is preserved as DNA: 48 bases, with reading frame beginning at the first base. In the germline V gene, CDR1 corresponds to SNHLY and CDR2 to FYNNEI. The trial excluded patients who had a history of autoimmune disease or were on systemic immunosuppression. Peripheral blood for TCR sequencing was drawn from every dose cohort at baseline, at cycle 4 day 1 and at cycle 7 day 1. The samples were drawn from a first-in-human, open-label, multicenter phase I dose-escalation trial of ivuxolimab. Adults with locally advanced or metastatic head and neck squamous cell, hepatocellular, melanoma or renal cell carcinoma were enrolled in the trial. Before TCR sequencing, CD4+ and CD8+ T cells were separately sorted from peripheral blood.

The input for sequencing was CD4+ or CD8+ T cells sorted from blood, taken in a trial of the OX40 agonist ivuxolimab. This TCR derives from an adult with an advanced solid tumor such as melanoma, head and neck, liver or kidney cancer. The rearranged segments are TRBV2 and TRBJ2-5; TRBD1 aligns with 9 central bases. The CDR3 region: CASSEGGQGPQETQYF. The DNA reads TGTGCCAGCAGTGAAGGCGGACAGGGGCCCCAAGAGACCCAGTACTTC.